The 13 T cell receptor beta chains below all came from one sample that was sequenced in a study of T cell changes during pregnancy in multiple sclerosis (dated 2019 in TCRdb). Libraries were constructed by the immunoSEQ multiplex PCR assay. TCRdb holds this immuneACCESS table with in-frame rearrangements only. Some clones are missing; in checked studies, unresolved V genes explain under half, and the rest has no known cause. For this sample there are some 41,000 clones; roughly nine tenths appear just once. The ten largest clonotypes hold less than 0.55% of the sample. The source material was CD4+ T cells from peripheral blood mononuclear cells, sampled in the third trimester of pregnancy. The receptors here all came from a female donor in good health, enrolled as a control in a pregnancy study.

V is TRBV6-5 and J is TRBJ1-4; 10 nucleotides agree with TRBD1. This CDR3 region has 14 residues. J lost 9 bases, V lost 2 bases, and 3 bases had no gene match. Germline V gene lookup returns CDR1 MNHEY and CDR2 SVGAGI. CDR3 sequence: CASSYKGQGKKLFF. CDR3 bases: TGTGCCAGCAGTTACAAGGGACAGGGGAAAAAACTGTTTTTT.

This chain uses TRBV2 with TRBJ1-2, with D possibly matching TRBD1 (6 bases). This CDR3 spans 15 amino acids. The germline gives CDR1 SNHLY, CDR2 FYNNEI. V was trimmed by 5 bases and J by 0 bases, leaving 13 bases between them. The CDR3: CASSFRTATNYGYTF. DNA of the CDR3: TGTGCCAGCAGTTTCCGGACAGCAACTAACTATGGCTACACCTTC.

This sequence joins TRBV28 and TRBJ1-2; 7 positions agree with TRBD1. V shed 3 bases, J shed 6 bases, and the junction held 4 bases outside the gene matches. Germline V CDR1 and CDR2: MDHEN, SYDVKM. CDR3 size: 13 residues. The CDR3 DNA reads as TGTGCCAGCAGTTTGACAGGGTGGAATGGCTACACCTTC. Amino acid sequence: CASSLTGWNGYTF.

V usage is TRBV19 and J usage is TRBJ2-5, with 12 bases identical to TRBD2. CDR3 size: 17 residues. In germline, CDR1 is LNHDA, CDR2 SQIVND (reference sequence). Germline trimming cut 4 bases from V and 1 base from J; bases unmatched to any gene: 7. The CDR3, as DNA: TGTGCCAGTAGTAGAGAGACTAGCGGGAGAGCCCAAGAGACCCAGTACTTC. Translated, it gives CASSRETSGRAQETQYF.

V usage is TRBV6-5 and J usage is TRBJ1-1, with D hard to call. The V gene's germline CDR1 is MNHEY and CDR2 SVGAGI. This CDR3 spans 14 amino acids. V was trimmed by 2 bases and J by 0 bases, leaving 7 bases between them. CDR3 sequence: CASSYEGLNTEAFF. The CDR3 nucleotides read TGTGCCAGCAGTTACGAGGGATTGAACACTGAAGCTTTCTTT.

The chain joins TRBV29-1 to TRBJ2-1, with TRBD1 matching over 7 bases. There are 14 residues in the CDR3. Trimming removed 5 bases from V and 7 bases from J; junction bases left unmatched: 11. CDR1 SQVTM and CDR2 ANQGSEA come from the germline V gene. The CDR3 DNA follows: TGCAGCGTTTCCTTTAGACAGGGCTATAATGAGCAGTTCTTC. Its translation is CSVSFRQGYNEQFF.

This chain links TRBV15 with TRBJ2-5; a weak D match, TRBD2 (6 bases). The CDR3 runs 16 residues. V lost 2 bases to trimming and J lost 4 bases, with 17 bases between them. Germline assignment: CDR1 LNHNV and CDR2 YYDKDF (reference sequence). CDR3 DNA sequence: TGTGCCACCAGCAGAAGAGGAGGAGGGGCTGGAGAGACCCAGTACTTC. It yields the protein CATSRRGGGAGETQYF.

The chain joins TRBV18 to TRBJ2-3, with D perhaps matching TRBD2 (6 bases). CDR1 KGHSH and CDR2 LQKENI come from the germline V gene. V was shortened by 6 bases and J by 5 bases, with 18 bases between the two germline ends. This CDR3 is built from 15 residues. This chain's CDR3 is CASSRGESRIDTQYF. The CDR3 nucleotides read TGTGCCAGCTCCCGCGGGGAGTCTCGGATAGATACGCAGTATTTT.

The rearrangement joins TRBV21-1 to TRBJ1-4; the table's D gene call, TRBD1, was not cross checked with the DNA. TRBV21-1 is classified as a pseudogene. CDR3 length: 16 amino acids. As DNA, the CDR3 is TGTGCCAGCCTTCGACAGGGAAGTCCGATTAATGAAAAACTGTTTTTT. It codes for CASLRQGSPINEKLFF.

For the CDR3, the DNA is TGCGCCAGCAGCCTACTAGCGGGAGTAGATACGCAGTATTTT. Residues: CASSLLAGVDTQYF. The chain is built from TRBV10-1 and TRBJ2-3, with TRBD2 identical over 11 bases. The V gene's germline CDR1 is WNHNN and CDR2 SYGVQD (reference sequence). Trimming removed 6 bases from V and 5 bases from J; junction bases left unmatched: 4. The CDR3 is 14 amino acids.

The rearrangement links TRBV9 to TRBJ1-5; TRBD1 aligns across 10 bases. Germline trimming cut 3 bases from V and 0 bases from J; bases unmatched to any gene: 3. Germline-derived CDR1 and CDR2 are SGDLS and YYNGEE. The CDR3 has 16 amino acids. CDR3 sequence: CASSAGTGDSNQPQHF. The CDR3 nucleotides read TGTGCCAGCAGCGCCGGGACAGGGGATAGCAATCAGCCCCAGCATTTT.

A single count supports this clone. CDR3 in amino acids: CAWSGSHTTFRGTDTQYF. Written as DNA, the CDR3 is TGTGCCTGGAGTGGAAGTCACACAACGTTCCGGGGCACAGATACGCAGTATTTT. The rearrangement links TRBV30 to TRBJ2-3; D ambiguous. Trimming shortened V by 1 base and J by 1 base, and 21 bases separated the two germline ends. This CDR3 spans 18 amino acids. The germline CDR1 and CDR2 sequences are GTSNPN and SVGIG (reference sequence).

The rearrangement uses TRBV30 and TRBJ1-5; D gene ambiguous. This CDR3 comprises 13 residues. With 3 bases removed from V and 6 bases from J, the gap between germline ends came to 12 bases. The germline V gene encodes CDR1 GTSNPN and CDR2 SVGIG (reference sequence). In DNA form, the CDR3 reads TGTGCCTGGAGCACGGGGTGGGGTCAGCCCCAGCATTTT. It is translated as CAWSTGWGQPQHF.